This is a list of T cell receptor beta chains from one sample in a study of early T cells in non-severe SARS-CoV-2 infection. TCRdb itself ran the 5' RACE reads through MiXCR, one entry per CDR3 protein. The sample carries some 67,000 distinct CDR3 sequences, about 9% recorded once. The sample in question was whole blood, obtained at baseline. All receptors come from an adult who was a healthcare worker with PCR-confirmed SARS-CoV-2 infection or an uninfected control (not recorded which). CDR3s include the opening cysteine and the closing phenylalanine or tryptophan. A row's size may be missing; if present it is once, few, many or a size class.

clone_size | j_call | v_call | cdr3_aa
- | TRBJ1-3 | TRBV7-3 | CASSPSSSGNSIYF
many | TRBJ2-7 | TRBV29-1 | CSVDNGYEQYF
many | TRBJ2-7 | TRBV20-1 | CSASRGSGTPYEQYF
once | TRBJ2-1 | TRBV6-2/TRBV6-3 | CASSYKYQQGNEQFF
many | TRBJ1-1 | TRBV14 | CASSHRTGAYTEAFF
many | TRBJ2-4 | TRBV28 | CASGGGGDLAKNIQYF
many | TRBJ1-1 | TRBV7-3 | CASSRDIDTEAFF
many | TRBJ2-5 | TRBV7-2 | CASSHRYWETQYF
many | TRBJ2-5 | TRBV28 | CASSFSSLETQYF
many | TRBJ1-5 | TRBV27 | CASRREGTGNSNQPQHF
few | TRBJ2-5 | TRBV5-6 | CASSRPGPPTETQYF
many | TRBJ2-7 | TRBV6-5 | CASSSIYEQYF
few | TRBJ2-4 | TRBV2 | CASLGTVNQYF
few | TRBJ2-1 | TRBV6-2/TRBV6-3 | CASSYGQGLSNEQFF
many | TRBJ1-6 | TRBV10-3 | CAISESIQAGGNSPLHF
few | TRBJ2-7 | TRBV29-1 | CSVEDPGRAYEQYF
- | TRBJ2-7 | TRBV20-1 | CSARTARRGTYEQYF
- | TRBJ2-2 | TRBV29-1 | CSVPGLAGAGTGELFF
- | TRBJ1-3 | TRBV10-3 | CAIRADDWAGNTIYF
many | TRBJ2-1 | TRBV24-1 | CATKTGTSGGNEQFF
- | TRBJ2-1 | TRBV9 | CASSAINPNEQFF
many | TRBJ2-7 | TRBV29-1 | CSVERDATYEQYF
many | TRBJ2-1 | TRBV6-5 | CASSRAGEAYNEQFF
many | TRBJ1-5 | TRBV24-1 | CATSAGTGNQPQHF
few | TRBJ2-5 | TRBV11-2 | CASSLGPGTKTQYF
many | TRBJ1-2 | TRBV11-1 | CASSSGATRYGYTF
few | TRBJ2-7 | TRBV4-3 | CASSQDQYYEQYF
few | TRBJ1-1 | TRBV20-1 | CSATGAANTEAFF
- | TRBJ2-3 | TRBV20-1 | CSAMRDRATDTQYF
many | TRBJ2-3 | TRBV28 | CASSPSWRGSGSWTQYF
few | TRBJ1-1 | TRBV11-2 | CASSTLQGGEAFF
- | TRBJ2-2 | TRBV19 | CASSQPSGTGAGELFF
few | TRBJ2-3 | TRBV4-3 | CASSQEGDTQYF
many | TRBJ2-7 | TRBV11-2 | CASRALAGPYEQYF
few | TRBJ2-1 | TRBV20-1 | CSATTSGRLNEQFF
many | TRBJ1-1 | TRBV4-1 | CASSQVAGVLTEAFF
few | TRBJ2-7 | TRBV7-9 | CASSLTGASYEQYF
few | TRBJ1-2 | TRBV6-6 | CASSHTGETNYGYTF
few | TRBJ2-7 | TRBV27 | CASSFKAGANYEQYF
many | TRBJ2-1 | TRBV2 | CASSVAGDYNEQFF
many | TRBJ1-6 | TRBV12-3/TRBV12-4 | CASTGTGGSPLHF
- | TRBJ2-1 | TRBV15 | CATSSVRYNEQFF
- | TRBJ1-1 | TRBV3-1 | CASSQEDRGNTEAFF
- | TRBJ1-1 | TRBV30 | CAWEREMNTEAFF
many | TRBJ1-6 | TRBV20-1 | CSARGLGLNNSPLHF
many | TRBJ1-1 | TRBV7-3 | CASSLSGTGDTEAFF
- | TRBJ2-3 | TRBV11-2 | CASSPGYDTDTQFF
many | TRBJ1-3 | TRBV10-3 | CATLKIHATGNTIYF
- | TRBJ2-3 | TRBV5-6 | CASSLLGQASTDTQYF
many | TRBJ2-1 | TRBV18 | CASSTGGSSYNEQFF
many | TRBJ2-2 | TRBV3-1 | CASSQVGELFF